The subject of this entry is one T cell receptor beta chain. This clone's antigen is unknown. No much larger clone is present one base from it, and per-base qualities are unavailable. The data stem from a study of blood T cells in healthy people across ages (dated by TCRdb to between 2014 and 2016). In the study overall: In model experiments, template switching captured about one uniquely barcoded TCR beta cDNA molecule for every two T cells. The donors were split into four age groups: young (average around 16 years), middle-aged (around 37), aged (about 56) and long-lived (roughly 80). The study analyzed two additional independent replicas of 1 million unique cDNA reads from the same blood draw for two donors, one aged 18 to 29 and one aged 80 or older. Age-related changes in TCR beta repertoire diversity were measured in the study by deep sequencing normalized with unique cDNA molecular identifiers. To avoid experimental bias, donors of different ages were randomly spread across the sequencing lanes. The full study reports these points: Estimates of total diversity based on one million sequenced T cells were regarded as lower bounds and as underestimates. As age increased, observed TCR beta diversity per million T cells dropped in a roughly linear way, and a significant reduction was already evident by age about 40. There was a strong correlation between observed TCR beta diversity and the percentage of naive T cells measured by flow cytometry. The long-lived group showed more naive CD4+ T cells, fewer expanded clones and increased TCR diversity than the aged group, suggesting age selection. Bulk unsorted PBMC profiling prevented conclusive comparison of naive and antigen-experienced compartments. The CMV infection status of donors was not known, potentially confounding age-related changes in expanded clonotypes.

Donors were 40 or so systemically healthy Caucasian individuals from Russia aged roughly 6 to 100 years. Each donor gave approximately 9.3 milliliters of peripheral blood, collected into EDTA-treated Vacutainer tubes. Ficoll-Paque density-gradient centrifugation was used to isolate PBMCs, with at least 7 million per sample. Total RNA, at least 5 micrograms per sample, was extracted from PBMCs with Trizol reagent. The percentages of naive CD45RAhigh/CD27high T cells were determined by flow cytometry on a PBMC aliquot from every donor. To prepare the library, 5' RACE was applied. The instrument was an Illumina HiSeq 2500. A second roughly 7 to 12 cycle PCR used a sample-barcoded 5' primer and a J-beta primer mix. Each TCR beta cDNA molecule received a unique molecular identifier from a template-switch 5' adaptor carrying 12 random nucleotides. Each sample yielded at least 2.5 million CDR3-containing paired-end reads. All of the RNA was converted into first-strand cDNA using the Mint cDNA synthesis kit, with a TRBC-specific oligonucleotide serving as the primer. After uracil-DNA glycosylase treatment, a first 18-cycle PCR used universal primers M1SS and BC2_uni_R on all cDNA. In the paper's pipeline: Normalization of each sample was performed by random selection of 1 million high-quality reads, each carrying a distinct molecular identifier. Instead of being binned into consensus sequences, reads that shared molecular identifiers were thrown out. CDR3 identification, clonotype clustering and error correction used MiTCR with a Q25 quality threshold and the strictest error-elimination algorithm. A nonparametric unseen species model with Euler transformation was used to estimate lower-bound total TCR beta diversity. Starting from the raw public reads, TCRdb applied fastp trimming at Q25, assembled clones with MiXCR and retained in-frame beta chains. Rows matching on CDR3 protein sequence are summarized as one entry with the most common DNA and genes. These V and J calls originate from TCRdb's pipeline instead of the authors' own analysis. In this sample the table shows about 1.1 million distinct CDR3 sequences, less than 45% of which occur a single time. The ten biggest clones cover about an eighth of the sample.

CDR1 and CDR2, looked up from the germline V gene, are SGHAT and FQNNGV. V lost 4 bases and J lost 5 bases; the stretch between them is 15 bases long. The CDR3 numbers 15 residues from cysteine through phenylalanine. The read is trimmed to its CDR3 DNA, 45 bases read in frame from base 1. Sequences were obtained from blood. This receptor was taken from a man between 18 and 35 years old in good health. The sequence joins TRBV11-2 to TRBJ1-3, with the D gene not clear enough to name. Here is the DNA: TGTGCCAGCAGCTCCCGAAGCGGAGGAAGAAACACCATATATTTT. Translation gives CASSSRSGGRNTIYF.